The T cell receptor beta chain described here comes from a study of radiation and T cells in renal cell carcinoma. The CDR3 loop spans 13 amino acids. Trimming took off 8 bases at V and 2 bases at J, with 9 bases between the two ends. Germline V gene data show CDR1 as MGHDK and CDR2 as SYGVNS. Time point meaning: baseline pretreatment blood. Treatment: 15 Gy SBRT to primary tumor, nephrectomy 4 weeks later. Generated by immunoSEQ multiplex PCR, the TCRdb table keeps only in-frame clones and is missing some. The sample has about 59,000 clones; roughly 79% are singletons. The chain carries TRBV25-1 and TRBJ2-2; perhaps TRBD1 as D (6 bases). The origin of this receptor is a man between 60 and 70 years old with renal cell carcinoma. Sequenced here: blood, sampled from a patient whose treatment included radiotherapy and nephrectomy. In DNA form, the CDR3 reads TGTGCCAGCCGGACAGTTAACACCGGGGAGCTGTTTTTT. This gives the protein CASRTVNTGELFF. The whole variable domain, remainder taken from reference TRBV25-1 and TRBJ2-2, is EADIYQTPRYLVIGTGKKITLECSQTMGHDKMYWYQQDPGMELHLIHYSYGVNSTEKGDLSSESTVSRIRTEHFPLTLESARPSHTSQYLCASRTVNTGELFFGEGSRLTVL.